This T cell receptor beta chain was identified in a study of T cells in narcolepsy. Regarding the study as a whole: No autoreactive T cell clone sequences appeared in some memory CD4+ repertoires.

A note on this clone: Its antigen is unidentified.

The CDR3 is 15 residues long. The ends were cut back, 0 bases at V and 5 bases at J, with 13 bases in the middle. The germline gives CDR1 LGHNA, CDR2 YSLEER. The data were produced by immunoSEQ multiplex PCR, yet TCRdb's version contains in-frame clones alone and is incomplete. The sample yields 25,000 to 35,000 clones, over 80% seen once. This chain joins TRBV4-3 and TRBJ2-5, with D uncertain. Sequencing was carried out using memory (CD45RA-) CD4+ T cells from blood. The TCR sequence derives from a human donor in good health. CDR3 DNA: TGCGCCAGCAGCCAAGATGGTAGCTTTGGGGAGACCCAGTACTTC. It is translated as CASSQDGSFGETQYF.